This T cell receptor beta chain stems from a study of T cell responses to AZD1222 COVID-19 vaccine. Concerning this clone: Its antigen is undetermined.

Sequenced by immunoSEQ multiplex PCR; TCRdb stores in-frame clones only, minus some. This sample carries 96,000 or so clones, roughly nine tenths of them seen once, and the ten largest clones take about 26%. General study points: Mapped onto spike, vaccine-associated CD4 TCRs spanned it and were dominant at 160-218 and 743-854. Spike-specific TCRs gained breadth and depth after people received two AZD1222 doses. The donors showed a predominance of white British ancestry and of females, with possible underestimation of clonal diversity. Baseline serostatus was positive in only six AZD1222 recipients.

Germline trimming cut 4 bases from V and 15 bases from J; bases unmatched to any gene: 9. CDR1 and CDR2 from the germline V gene are MGHRA and YSYEKL. The CDR3 extends over 14 amino acids. The material was peripheral blood, obtained on day 0 of AZD1222 vaccination. This TCR derives from an adult in good health. This chain links TRBV4-1 with TRBJ2-2; TRBD2 agrees at 12 bases. The CDR3 DNA is TGCGCCAGCAGCCCGTCTAGGACTAGCGGGATGATGTTTTTT. This codes for CASSPSRTSGMMFF.